The 13 T cell receptor beta chains reported below all come from one sample, sequenced in a study of a mutant IDH1 vaccine in newly diagnosed glioma. Repertoires were generated with immunoSEQ multiplex PCR, while TCRdb's copy carries only in-frame clones and drops some. This sample has around 25,000 clones, with around 77% found just once. For these TCRs, the target antigens are not known. The sample's time point: week 11, during vaccination. Each vaccine dose was 300 ug of mutant IDH1 20-mer peptide, with topical imiquimod. The sequencing here drew on PBMCs, taken from a glioma patient whose treatment included an IDH1 peptide vaccine. These receptors came from a woman younger than 35 with glioma.

The chain recombines TRBV6-5 with TRBJ2-4; a possible D gene is TRBD1 (6 bases). CDR1 is MNHEY and CDR2 is SVGAGI in the germline V gene. The CDR3 covers 13 residues. V dropped 2 bases and J dropped 9 bases, with 11 bases sitting between them. The CDR3 reads CASSYGTSGIQYF. CDR3 sequence (DNA): TGTGCCAGCAGTTACGGGACATCGGGCATTCAGTACTTC.

This clone was observed once. The J gene is TRBJ2-3, the V gene TRBV12-5; D not certain. The germline CDR1 and CDR2 sequences are LGHNT and FRNRAP. Trimming took off 1 base at V and 6 bases at J, with 5 bases between the two ends. The CDR3 has 12 amino acids. The CDR3 sequence: CASGLEGDTQYF. In DNA form, the CDR3 reads TGTGCTAGTGGTTTGGAAGGGGATACGCAGTATTTT.

About this clone: A read error may account for a junction end that differs from germline. The rearrangement joins TRBV2 to TRBJ1-1, with D possibly matching TRBD1 (6 bases). CDR1 SNHLY and CDR2 FYNNEI come from the germline V gene. The CDR3 consists of 13 residues. The CDR3 bases are TGTGCCAGCAGCGAAGGACAGTACACTGAAGCTTTCTTT. Its translation: CASSEGQYTEAFF.

This chain links TRBV5-8 with TRBJ2-3; the D is unclear. This CDR3 region has 16 residues. Germline V gene sequence: CDR1 SGHTS, CDR2 YDEGEE. V lost 0 bases and J 0 bases, leaving 11 bases between the germline ends. This CDR3 is CASSLGVASSTDTQYF. In DNA form, the CDR3 reads TGTGCCAGCAGCTTGGGCGTTGCATCTAGCACAGATACGCAGTATTTT.

The chain recombines TRBV19 with TRBJ1-3; D is perhaps TRBD1 (6 bases). CDR1 and CDR2 from the germline V gene are LNHDA and SQIVND (reference sequence). V lost 6 bases and J lost 2, with 11 bases in between. The CDR3 is 14 amino acids. In nucleotides, the CDR3 is TGTGCCAGTAGGAGACAGGTCGCTGGAAACACCATATATTTT. Its protein product is CASRRQVAGNTIYF.

The V and J genes are TRBV6-5 and TRBJ2-7, with TRBD1 as a possible D gene (6 bases). V shed 7 bases and J shed 4 bases, with 17 bases lying between them. Germline loops: CDR1 MNHEY, CDR2 SVGAGI. This CDR3 comprises 14 residues. This CDR3 reads CASKTGTNQYEQYF. CDR3 sequence (DNA): TGTGCCAGCAAAACCGGGACAAATCAGTACGAGCAGTACTTC.

This clone appeared a single time. This chain uses TRBV10-2 with TRBJ2-5; D is possibly TRBD1 (6 bases). Germline V gene data show CDR1 as WSHSY and CDR2 as SAAADI. The germline V and J ends were trimmed by 3 bases and 5 bases, with 16 bases remaining between them. The CDR3 length is 15 residues. The CDR3 nucleotides are TGCGCCAGCAGTGATGCAGGGACAACGGCGGAGACCCAGTACTTC. It is translated as CASSDAGTTAETQYF.

V is TRBV15 and J is TRBJ1-4; the D gene is possibly TRBD1 (5 bases). This CDR3 comprises 13 residues. The germline CDR1 and CDR2 sequences are LNHNV and YYDKDF (reference sequence). With 0 bases removed from V and 8 bases from J, the gap between germline ends came to 7 bases. The CDR3 nucleotides are TGTGCCACCAGCAGAGAAGGGGACGAAAAACTGTTTTTT. This codes for CATSREGDEKLFF.

The rearrangement uses TRBV11-2 and TRBJ1-2; D is undetermined. This CDR3 region has 14 residues. In germline, CDR1 is SGHAT, CDR2 FQNNGV. V was pared by 5 bases and J by 7 bases, with 17 bases between. The CDR3 DNA sequence: TGTGCCAGCAGCGGAAAAGGGATATCGGTTGGCTACACCTTC. It translates to CASSGKGISVGYTF. The full variable domain, in which reference TRBV11-2 and TRBJ1-2 provide the parts outside the CDR3, is EAGVAQSPRYKIIEKRQSVAFWCNPISGHATLYWYQQILGQGPKLLIQFQNNGVVDDSQLPKDRFSAERLKGVDSTLKIQPAKLEDSAVYLCASSGKGISVGYTFGSGTRLTVV.

The chain carries TRBV29-1 and TRBJ2-5; maybe TRBD1 (6 bases). Germline V CDR1 and CDR2: SQVTM, ANQGSEA. Deletions cut 8 bases from V and 4 bases from J, with 14 bases between. The CDR3 length is 12 residues. Here the CDR3 DNA reads TGCAGCTTCAAAAAAGGGGGAGAGACCCAGTACTTC. The encoded protein is CSFKKGGETQYF.

This rearrangement joins TRBV29-1 to TRBJ1-2, with 7 bases identical to TRBD1. Germline assignment: CDR1 SQVTM and CDR2 ANQGSEA. V was pared by 2 bases and J by 8 bases, with 5 bases of the junction left unmatched. The CDR3 runs 12 residues. CDR3 sequence (DNA): TGCAGCGTTGAACCGACAGGGCTGGGCTACACCTTC. Protein product: CSVEPTGLGYTF.

This clone was detected only once. V and J are TRBV30 and TRBJ1-6; D may be TRBD1 (6 bases). The V end was cut by 5 bases, the J end by 6 bases, with 14 bases between. The CDR3 runs 14 residues. Germline V lookup: CDR1 GTSNPN, CDR2 SVGIG (reference sequence). CDR3 in amino acids: CAWATGAFNSPLHF. CDR3 nucleotide sequence: TGTGCCTGGGCTACGGGGGCCTTTAATTCACCCCTCCACTTT.

J is TRBJ2-7 and V is TRBV5-8, with 11 bases lining up with TRBD2. J was trimmed by 1 base and V by 0 bases; bases with no gene match: 0. There are 15 residues in the CDR3. In germline, CDR1 is SGHTS, CDR2 YDEGEE. The CDR3 region has the DNA TGTGCCAGCAGCTTGGGACTAGCGGGGTCCTACGAGCAGTACTTC. Translated: CASSLGLAGSYEQYF.